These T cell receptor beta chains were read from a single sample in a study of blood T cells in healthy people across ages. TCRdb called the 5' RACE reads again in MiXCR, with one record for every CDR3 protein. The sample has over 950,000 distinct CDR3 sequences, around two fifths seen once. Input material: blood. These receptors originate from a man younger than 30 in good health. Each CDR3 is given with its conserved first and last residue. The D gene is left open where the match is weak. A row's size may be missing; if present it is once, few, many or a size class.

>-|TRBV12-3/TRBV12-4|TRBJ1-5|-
CASSLRPRQPQHF
TGTGCCAGCAGTTTGAGGCCTCGTCAGCCCCAGCATTTT
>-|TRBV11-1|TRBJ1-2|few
CASSLGQNHGYTF
TGTGCCAGCAGCCTCGGACAGAATCATGGCTACACCTTC
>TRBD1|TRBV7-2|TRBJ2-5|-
CASSFPGQGLETQYF
TGTGCCAGCAGCTTTCCAGGACAGGGTTTAGAGACCCAGTACTTC
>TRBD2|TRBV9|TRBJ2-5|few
CASTERGGQETQYF
TGTGCCAGCACTGAGCGGGGGGGACAAGAGACCCAGTACTTC
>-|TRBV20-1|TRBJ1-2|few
CSARPDNQVGYTF
TGCAGTGCTAGACCCGACAACCAGGTTGGCTACACCTTC
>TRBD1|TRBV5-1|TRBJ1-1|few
CASSLGTGAQNTEAFF
TGCGCCAGCAGCTTGGGGACAGGGGCGCAGAACACTGAAGCTTTCTTT
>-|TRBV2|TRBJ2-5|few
CASLPLTETQYF
TGTGCCAGCTTGCCGCTCACGGAGACCCAGTACTTC
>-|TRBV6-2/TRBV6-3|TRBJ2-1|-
CASSYPLDGTLYNEQFF
TGTGCCAGCAGTTACCCGTTGGACGGAACCCTTTACAATGAGCAGTTCTTC
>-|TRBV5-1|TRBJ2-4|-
CASSLTGGLAKNIQYF
TGCGCCAGCAGCTTGACGGGGGGCCTGGCCAAAAACATTCAGTACTTC
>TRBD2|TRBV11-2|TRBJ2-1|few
CASSLDSGGVGHEQFF
TGTGCCAGCAGCTTAGATAGCGGGGGGGTTGGTCATGAGCAGTTCTTC